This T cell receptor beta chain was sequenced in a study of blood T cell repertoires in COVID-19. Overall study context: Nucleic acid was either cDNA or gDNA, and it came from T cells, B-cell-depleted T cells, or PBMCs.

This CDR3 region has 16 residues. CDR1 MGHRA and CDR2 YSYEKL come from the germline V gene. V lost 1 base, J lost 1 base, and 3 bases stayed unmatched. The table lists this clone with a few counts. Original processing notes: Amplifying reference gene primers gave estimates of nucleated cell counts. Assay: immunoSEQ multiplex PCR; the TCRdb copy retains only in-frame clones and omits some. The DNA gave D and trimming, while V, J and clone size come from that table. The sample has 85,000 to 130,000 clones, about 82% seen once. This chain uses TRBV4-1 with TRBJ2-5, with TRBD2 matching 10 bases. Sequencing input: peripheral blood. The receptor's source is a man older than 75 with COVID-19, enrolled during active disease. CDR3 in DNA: TGCGCCAGCAGCCAAGTGAGGACTAGCGGCCAAGAGACCCAGTACTTC. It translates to CASSQVRTSGQETQYF.